This is a list of T cell receptor beta chains from one sample in a study of blood T cell dynamics during melanoma immunotherapy. The method was immunoSEQ multiplex PCR; TCRdb's version includes in-frame clones alone and lacks a portion of them. The data show 8,500 to 11,000 clones, about 86% seen once. This specimen consisted of blood, obtained from a patient treated with checkpoint blockade. These receptors were obtained from a human donor with melanoma. Each CDR3 is given with its conserved first and last residue. Each record gives: J gene, V gene, clone size, CDR3 length, D gene, CDR3 protein, CDR3 DNA. D genes are given only for firm matches. Clone size appears in some rows only: once, few, many, or a class for an expanded clone.

TRBJ1-2 TRBV7-9 - 13 TRBD1 CASSLGQGDGYTF TGTGCCAGCAGCTTAGGACAGGGGGATGGCTACACCTTC
TRBJ2-7 TRBV6-1 - 15 TRBD2 CASSRGLAGSYEQYF TGTGCCAGCAGTCGGGGACTAGCGGGCTCCTACGAGCAGTACTTC
TRBJ2-2 TRBV27 - 17 TRBD1 CASSSMRTGGLTGELFF TGTGCCAGCAGTTCTATGCGGACAGGGGGTCTCACCGGGGAGCTGTTTTTT
TRBJ2-3 TRBV5-6 few 19 TRBD2 CASSLVVGDPGLAADTQYF TGTGCCAGCAGCTTGGTAGTTGGGGATCCGGGACTAGCGGCAGATACGCAGTATTTT
TRBJ1-2 TRBV14 - 17 - CASSQKGEPFFPTGYTF TGTGCCAGCAGCCAGAAAGGGGAGCCTTTTTTTCCAACCGGCTACACCTTC
TRBJ2-2 TRBV28 - 15 - CASSFFTTGTGELFF TGTGCCAGCAGTTTTTTCACGACGGGGACCGGGGAGCTGTTTTTT
TRBJ1-5 TRBV7-6 - 17 TRBD1 CASSLAPGQGPNQPQHF TGTGCCAGCAGCTTAGCTCCGGGACAGGGGCCGAATCAGCCCCAGCATTTT
TRBJ1-1 TRBV19 - 14 - CASSNRGLNTEAFF TGTGCCAGTAGTAATCGTGGTCTTAACACTGAAGCTTTCTTT
TRBJ1-1 TRBV5-1 - 12 - CASSLTGSEAFF TGCGCCAGCAGCTTAACAGGGTCTGAAGCTTTCTTT
TRBJ2-2 TRBV27 - 12 - CAIHRGPGELFF TGTGCCATCCACAGAGGCCCCGGGGAGCTGTTTTTT
TRBJ1-2 TRBV28 few 12 - CASSFQGYGYTF TGTGCCAGCAGTTTCCAGGGATATGGCTACACCTTC
TRBJ1-4 TRBV5-5 - 15 - CASSLFVTTNEKLFF TGTGCCAGCAGCTTGTTTGTAACAACTAATGAAAAACTGTTTTTT
TRBJ1-1 TRBV6-4 - 14 - CASSASPGNTEAFF TGTGCCAGCAGTGCATCCCCGGGAAACACTGAAGCTTTCTTT
TRBJ1-1 TRBV6-5 - 12 - CASKGANTEAFF TGTGCCAGCAAAGGGGCGAACACTGAAGCTTTCTTT
TRBJ2-5 TRBV4-2 - 16 TRBD2 CASSQGLAGGGETQYF TGTGCCAGCAGCCAAGGACTAGCGGGAGGTGGAGAGACCCAGTACTTC
TRBJ2-7 TRBV4-1 once 15 TRBD2 CASSTRGGLTYEQYF TGCGCCAGCAGCACCCGCGGGGGATTGACCTACGAGCAGTACTTC
TRBJ2-7 TRBV19 - 14 - CASSIAGENYEQYF TGTGCCAGTAGTATAGCGGGAGAGAACTACGAGCAGTACTTC
TRBJ2-5 TRBV6-1 - 13 - CASSGVLQETQYF TGTGCCAGCAGCGGGGTTCTCCAAGAGACCCAGTACTTC
TRBJ2-1 TRBV5-4 - 16 - CASSPSELKVYNEQFF TGTGCCAGCAGCCCCTCAGAGCTGAAGGTTTACAATGAGCAGTTCTTC
TRBJ2-3 TRBV7-2 once 11 - CASSPQDTQYF TGTGCCAGCAGCCCCCAAGATACGCAGTATTTT
TRBJ1-6 TRBV12-5 - 14 - CASGLGRDGSPLHF TGTGCTAGTGGTTTGGGGAGGGACGGGTCACCCCTCCACTTT
TRBJ2-1 TRBV29-1 - 12 TRBD1 CSGGTGRNEQFF TGCAGCGGGGGGACAGGGAGGAATGAGCAGTTCTTC
TRBJ2-7 TRBV7-9 - 15 TRBD1 CASSSPGQVSYEQYF TGTGCCAGCAGCTCGCCGGGACAGGTCTCCTACGAGCAGTACTTC
TRBJ1-1 TRBV5-4 - 13 - CASSLAASGPDSF TGTGCCAGCAGCTTGGCAGCCTCGGGCCCCGACTCTTTT
TRBJ2-2 TRBV6-5 - 15 - CASRWSETNTGELFF TGTGCCAGCAGATGGTCCGAAACGAACACCGGGGAGCTGTTTTTT
TRBJ2-7 TRBV11-3 - 14 TRBD1 CASSTTGTVYEQYF TGTGCCAGCAGCACAACCGGGACAGTCTACGAGCAGTACTTC
TRBJ2-3 TRBV5-5 - 13 - CASSLVPRDTQYF TGTGCCAGCAGCTTGGTACCCCGGGATACGCAGTATTTT
TRBJ1-3 TRBV10-2 - 14 TRBD1 CASRGQGDGNTIYF TGCGCCAGCAGGGGACAGGGTGACGGAAACACCATATATTTT
TRBJ1-1 TRBV5-5 - 11 - CASSFRAEAFF TGTGCCAGCAGCTTTAGGGCAGAAGCTTTCTTT
TRBJ2-7 TRBV5-4 - 13 TRBD2 CASRPGTSNEQYF TGTGCCAGCAGGCCCGGGACTAGTAACGAGCAGTACTTC
TRBJ2-3 TRBV28 - 15 TRBD2 CASSLAGGPTMTQYF TGTGCCAGCAGTTTAGCGGGAGGGCCCACAATGACGCAGTATTTT
TRBJ1-5 TRBV10-3 - 14 - CAISEGSGNQPQHF TGTGCCATCAGTGAGGGGTCGGGCAATCAGCCCCAGCATTTT
TRBJ2-7 TRBV9 once 17 TRBD2 CASSVEVGTSGSYEQYF TGTGCCAGCAGCGTAGAAGTGGGGACTAGCGGCTCCTACGAGCAGTACTTC
TRBJ2-1 TRBV9 few 15 - CASSVVAGVINEQFF TGTGCCAGCAGCGTAGTAGCAGGTGTGATTAATGAGCAGTTCTTC
TRBJ1-2 TRBV2 - 18 TRBD1 CASSEASSGGTMDYGYTF TGTGCCAGCAGTGAAGCGTCATCAGGGGGCACGATGGACTATGGCTACACCTTC
TRBJ2-5 TRBV27 - 15 TRBD2 CASSFAGVYQETQYF TGTGCCAGCAGTTTTGCGGGGGTGTACCAAGAGACCCAGTACTTC
TRBJ1-3 TRBV4-1 - 19 - CASSEIPALVSLDGNTIYF TGCGCCAGCAGCGAAATTCCCGCCTTGGTTAGTCTGGACGGGAACACCATATATTTT
TRBJ1-5 TRBV10-3 - 14 TRBD1 CAISRDRDNQPQHF TGTGCCATCAGCCGGGACAGGGACAATCAGCCCCAGCATTTT
TRBJ2-1 TRBV5-4 - 15 TRBD2 CASSPGLAGYNEQFF TGTGCCAGCAGCCCGGGACTAGCGGGGTACAATGAGCAGTTCTTC
TRBJ2-7 TRBV10-3 - 13 TRBD2 CASGTSGSYEQYF TGTGCCTCCGGGACTAGCGGTTCCTACGAGCAGTACTTC
TRBJ1-6 TRBV9 - 15 TRBD1 CASSVLRDRGSPLHF TGTGCCAGCAGCGTCCTCCGGGACAGGGGTTCACCCCTCCACTTT
TRBJ2-7 TRBV5-5 - 14 TRBD1 CASSLGQGYYEQYF TGTGCCAGCAGCTTGGGACAGGGGTACTACGAGCAGTACTTC
TRBJ1-4 TRBV7-9 - 15 TRBD1 CASSSGTGLNEKLFF TGTGCCAGCAGCTCGGGGACAGGGTTAAATGAAAAACTGTTTTTT
TRBJ2-1 TRBV21-1 - 8 - CAKDPGFF TGTGCCAAGGACCCGGGCTTCTTC
TRBJ2-7 TRBV4-3 - 15 - CASSQGRTATYEQYF TGCGCCAGCAGCCAAGGTAGAACAGCTACCTACGAGCAGTACTTC
TRBJ1-1 TRBV11-1 - 13 - CASSGFMNTEAFF TGTGCCAGCAGTGGGTTCATGAACACTGAAGCTTTCTTT
TRBJ1-4 TRBV4-1 - 17 TRBD1 CASSQDRTGVSNEKLFF TGCGCCAGCAGCCAAGATCGTACAGGGGTCTCTAATGAAAAACTGTTTTTT
TRBJ1-1 TRBV20-1 - 11 TRBD1 CSAAQGGEAFF TGCAGTGCCGCCCAGGGGGGTGAAGCTTTCTTT
TRBJ2-3 TRBV7-2 - 16 TRBD2 CASSLTSGSRTDTQYF TGTGCCAGCAGCTTGACTAGCGGGAGTCGCACAGATACGCAGTATTTT
TRBJ1-6 TRBV19 - 13 TRBD1 CASKTGGRSPLHF TGTGCCAGTAAAACAGGGGGAAGATCACCCCTCCACTTT